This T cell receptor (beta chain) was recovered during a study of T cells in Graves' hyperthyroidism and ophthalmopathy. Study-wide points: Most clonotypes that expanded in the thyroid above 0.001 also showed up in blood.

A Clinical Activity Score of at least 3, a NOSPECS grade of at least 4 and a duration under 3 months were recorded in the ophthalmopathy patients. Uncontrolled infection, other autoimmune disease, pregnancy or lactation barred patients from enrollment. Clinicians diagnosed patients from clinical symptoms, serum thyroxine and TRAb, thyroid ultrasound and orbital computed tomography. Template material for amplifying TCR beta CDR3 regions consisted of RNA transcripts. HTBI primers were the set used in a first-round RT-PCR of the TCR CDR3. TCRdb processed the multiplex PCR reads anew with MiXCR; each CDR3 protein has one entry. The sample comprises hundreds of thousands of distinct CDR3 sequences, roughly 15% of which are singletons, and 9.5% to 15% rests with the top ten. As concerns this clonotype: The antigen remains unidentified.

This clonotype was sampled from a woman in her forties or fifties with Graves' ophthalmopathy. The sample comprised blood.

The chain's CDR3 is CATNRGGKFAGELFF. The CDR3 DNA sequence: TGTGCCACCAACCGTGGGGGAAAGTTCGCCGGGGAGCTGTTTTTT. V is TRBV15 and J is TRBJ2-2; tentatively, D is TRBD1 or TRBD2 (5 bases each). Per the germline V gene, CDR1 is LNHNV and CDR2 is YYDKDF (reference sequence). The CDR3 covers 15 residues. Trimming took 7 bases from V and 6 from J, leaving 18 bases between them.